This record covers a single T cell receptor beta chain. The limits of the CDR3 on the DNA are not certain, so only TCRdb's listed CDR3 is given. The data were obtained in a study of T-cell reconstitution after alpha-beta-depleted transplantation in children. The authors prepared the TCRbeta library with unique molecular identifiers. MiXCR, run by TCRdb on the PCR reads, gives a single entry per CDR3 protein. This sample has some 640,000 distinct CDR3 sequences, with over 15% found just once. The CDR3 comprises 15 residues, both ends counted. This TCR came from a human donor who donated a stem cell graft to a child with acute myeloid leukemia. The genes are TRBV12-3 or TRBV12-4 and TRBJ1-1; the DNA was not used to check the table's D call, TRBD1. Here the sequenced sample was PBMCs from the stem cell graft donor, taken from the stem cell graft. The CDR3 region is CASSTSGRRNTEAFF.